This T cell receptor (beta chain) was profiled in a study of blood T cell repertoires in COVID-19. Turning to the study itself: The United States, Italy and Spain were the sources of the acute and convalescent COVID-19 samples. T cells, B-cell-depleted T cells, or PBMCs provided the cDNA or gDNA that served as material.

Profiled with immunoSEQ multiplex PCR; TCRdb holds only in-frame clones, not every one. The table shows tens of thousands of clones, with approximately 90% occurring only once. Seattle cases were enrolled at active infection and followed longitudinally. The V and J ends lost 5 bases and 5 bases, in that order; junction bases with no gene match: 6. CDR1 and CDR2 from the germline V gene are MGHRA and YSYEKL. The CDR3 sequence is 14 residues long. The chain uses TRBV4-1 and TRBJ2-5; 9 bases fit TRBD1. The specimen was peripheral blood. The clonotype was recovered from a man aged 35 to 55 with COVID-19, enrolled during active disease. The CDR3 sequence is CASSTGTGFETQYF. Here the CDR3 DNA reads TGCGCCAGCAGCACCGGGACAGGGTTCGAGACCCAGTACTTC.